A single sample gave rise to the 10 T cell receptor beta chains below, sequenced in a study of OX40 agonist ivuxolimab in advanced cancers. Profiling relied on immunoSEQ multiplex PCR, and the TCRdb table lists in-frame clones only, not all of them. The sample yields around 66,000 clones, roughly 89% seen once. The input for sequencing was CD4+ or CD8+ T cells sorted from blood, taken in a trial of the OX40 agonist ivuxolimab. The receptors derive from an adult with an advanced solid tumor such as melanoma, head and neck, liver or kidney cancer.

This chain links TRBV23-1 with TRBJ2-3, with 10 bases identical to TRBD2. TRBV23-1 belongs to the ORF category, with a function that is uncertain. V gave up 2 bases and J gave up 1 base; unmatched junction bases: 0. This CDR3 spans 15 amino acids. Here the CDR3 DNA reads TGCGCCAGCAGTCAAGGACTAGCGGGCACAGATACGCAGTATTTT. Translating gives CASSQGLAGTDTQYF.

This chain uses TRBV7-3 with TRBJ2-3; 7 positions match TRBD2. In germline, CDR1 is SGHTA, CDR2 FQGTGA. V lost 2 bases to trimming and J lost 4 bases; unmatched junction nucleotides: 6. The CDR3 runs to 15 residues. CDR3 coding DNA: TGTGCCAGCAGCTTATTTCCTAGCGGCGCAGATACGCAGTATTTT. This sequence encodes CASSLFPSGADTQYF. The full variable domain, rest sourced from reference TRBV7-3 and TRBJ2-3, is GAGVSQTPSNKVTEKGKYVELRCDPISGHTALYWYRQSLGQGPEFLIYFQGTGAADDSGLPNDRFFAVRPEGSVSTLKIQRTERGDSAVYLCASSLFPSGADTQYFGPGTRLTVL.

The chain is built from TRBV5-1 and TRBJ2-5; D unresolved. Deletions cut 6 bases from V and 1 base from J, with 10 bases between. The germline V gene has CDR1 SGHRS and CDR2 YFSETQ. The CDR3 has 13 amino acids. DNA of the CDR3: TGCGCCAGCAAGGTACACCTCCAAGAGACCCAGTACTTC. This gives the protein CASKVHLQETQYF.

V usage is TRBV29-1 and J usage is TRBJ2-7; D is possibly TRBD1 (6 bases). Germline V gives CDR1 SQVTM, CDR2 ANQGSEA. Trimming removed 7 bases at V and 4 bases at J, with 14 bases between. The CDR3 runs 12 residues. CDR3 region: CSARDMGYEQYF. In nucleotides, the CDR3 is TGCAGCGCCCGGGACATGGGGTACGAGCAGTACTTC.

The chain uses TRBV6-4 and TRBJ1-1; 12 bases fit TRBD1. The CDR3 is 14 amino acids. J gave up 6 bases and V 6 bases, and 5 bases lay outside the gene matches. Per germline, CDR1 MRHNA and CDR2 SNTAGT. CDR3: CASSPGQGAAEAFF. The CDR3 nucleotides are TGTGCCAGCAGCCCGGGACAGGGGGCCGCTGAAGCTTTCTTT.

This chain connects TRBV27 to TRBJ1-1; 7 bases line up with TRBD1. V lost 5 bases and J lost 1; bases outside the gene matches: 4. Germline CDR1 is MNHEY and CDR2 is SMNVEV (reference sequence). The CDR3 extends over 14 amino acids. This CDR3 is CASSPTGKNTEAFF. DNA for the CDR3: TGTGCCAGCAGTCCGACAGGGAAGAACACTGAAGCTTTCTTT.

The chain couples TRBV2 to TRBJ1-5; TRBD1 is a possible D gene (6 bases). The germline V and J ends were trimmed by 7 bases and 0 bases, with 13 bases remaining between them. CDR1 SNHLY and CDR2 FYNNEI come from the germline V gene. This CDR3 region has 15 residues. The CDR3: CASTEGGYSNQPQHF. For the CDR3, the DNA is TGTGCCAGCACAGAGGGGGGCTATAGCAATCAGCCCCAGCATTTT. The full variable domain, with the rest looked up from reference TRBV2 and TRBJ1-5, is EPEVTQTPSHQVTQMGQEVILRCVPISNHLYFYWYRQILGQKVEFLVSFYNNEISEKSEIFDDQFSVERPDGSNFTLKIRSTKLEDSAMYFCASTEGGYSNQPQHFGDGTRLSIL.

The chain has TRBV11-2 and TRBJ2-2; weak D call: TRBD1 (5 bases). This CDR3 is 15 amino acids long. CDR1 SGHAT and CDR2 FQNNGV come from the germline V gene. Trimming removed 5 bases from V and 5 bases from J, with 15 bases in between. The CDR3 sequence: CASSPGQIVTGELFF. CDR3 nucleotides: TGTGCCAGCAGCCCAGGACAAATTGTAACCGGGGAGCTGTTTTTT.

CDR3 amino acids: CASNPPGGMNTEAFF. As DNA, the CDR3 is TGTGCCAGCAACCCGCCGGGAGGGATGAACACTGAAGCTTTCTTT. This sequence joins TRBV28 and TRBJ1-1; D not resolved. The germline V gene has CDR1 MDHEN and CDR2 SYDVKM. The CDR3 runs 15 residues. Trimming shortened V by 7 bases and J by 0 bases, and 15 bases separated the two germline ends.

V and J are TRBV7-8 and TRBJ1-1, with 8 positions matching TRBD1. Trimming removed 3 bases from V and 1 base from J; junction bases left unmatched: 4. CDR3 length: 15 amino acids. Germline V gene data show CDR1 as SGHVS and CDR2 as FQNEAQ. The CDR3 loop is CASSFTGGGNTEAFF. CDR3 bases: TGTGCCAGCAGCTTCACAGGGGGAGGGAACACTGAAGCTTTCTTT.